This T cell receptor beta chain was profiled in a study of monozygotic twins with inflammatory bowel disease. Comment on this clonotype: The antigen remains undetermined.

Germline CDR1 and CDR2: SGHTA and FQGNSA. CDR3 length: 17 residues. Findings and caveats of the study: TCRbeta inverse Simpson diversity was decreased in IBD patients versus healthy co-twins. Especially where disease activity was present, IBD patients had fewer clonotypes in common with others than healthy twins did.

Total RNA input per TCR library was 3,500 to 4,500 ng. TCRdb re-analyzed the 5' RACE reads; it lists each CDR3 protein once, without DNA. Recorded for this sample: 400,000 or so distinct CDR3 sequences. The sequence was collected from a human donor with ulcerative colitis or Crohn's disease, or a healthy co-twin of an affected twin (not recorded which). This chain links TRBV7-2 with TRBJ2-3; TCRdb's D call of TRBD2 is untestable without DNA. Sequenced: blood. The CDR3 spells CASSSPGLAGVTDTQYF.